This entry lists 27 T cell receptor beta chains sequenced from one sample in a study of Tregs in tolerant kidney transplant recipients. The assay was immunoSEQ multiplex PCR, and TCRdb's table has in-frame clones only and misses some. The sample carries about 52,000 clones, about 90% recorded once. Mixed chimerism was transient after nonmyeloablative marrow transplants from related graft donors. Sequencing used CD8+ T cells from blood (PBMCs), obtained 24 months after the transplant. These receptors all come from a human patient who received a combined kidney and bone marrow transplant. Part of the T cells may come from the graft donor.

The rearrangement uses TRBV7-9 and TRBJ1-2; tentative D call: TRBD1 (6 bases). V was clipped by 1 base and J by 7 bases, with 16 bases between them. CDR1 is SEHNR and CDR2 is FQNEAQ in the germline V gene (reference sequence). This CDR3 has 15 residues. CDR3 sequence (DNA): TGTGCCAGCAGCTTAGTAGACGGTAGACAGGCTGGCTACACCTTC. Its protein product is CASSLVDGRQAGYTF. Complete variable domain (other parts from reference TRBV7-9 and TRBJ1-2): DTGVSQNPRHKITKRGQNVTFRCDPISEHNRLYWYRQTLGQGPEFLTYFQNEAQLEKSRLLSDRFSAERPKGSFSTLEIQRTEQGDSAMYLCASSLVDGRQAGYTFGSGTRLTVV.

The chain carries TRBV7-9 and TRBJ2-2; D not certain. CDR3 length: 17 amino acids. Trimming cost V 1 base and J 0 bases, with 12 bases left between them. The germline V gene encodes CDR1 SEHNR and CDR2 FQNEAQ (reference sequence). The CDR3 DNA is TGTGCCAGCAGCTTAGACCTCCCAACTCCGAACACCGGGGAGCTGTTTTTT. This encodes CASSLDLPTPNTGELFF. Filled out from reference TRBV7-9 and TRBJ2-2, the complete variable domain reads DTGVSQNPRHKITKRGQNVTFRCDPISEHNRLYWYRQTLGQGPEFLTYFQNEAQLEKSRLLSDRFSAERPKGSFSTLEIQRTEQGDSAMYLCASSLDLPTPNTGELFFGEGSRLTVL.

V gene TRBV19 combines with J gene TRBJ1-2; 8 bases match TRBD1. The germline gives CDR1 LNHDA, CDR2 SQIVND (reference sequence). The J segment lost 4 bases and the V segment lost 3 bases, leaving 10 bases of the junction unmatched. The CDR3 runs to 16 residues. CDR3 bases: TGTGCCAGTAGTATGATGACCAGGGGGCAGAGCTATGGCTACACCTTC. Translated, it gives CASSMMTRGQSYGYTF.

The chain is built from TRBV7-6 and TRBJ2-3; TRBD2 matches 10 bases. After removal of 3 bases from V and 3 bases from J, the junction contained 9 bases not matched to a gene. Germline lookup yields CDR1 SGHVS and CDR2 FNYEAQ. The CDR3 sequence is 17 residues long. CDR3 region: CASSFSGGAVRTDTQYF. The CDR3 DNA reads as TGTGCCAGCAGCTTCAGCGGGGGGGCCGTGAGGACAGATACGCAGTATTTT.

V usage is TRBV4-1 and J usage is TRBJ2-1, with TRBD1 identical over 8 bases. CDR1 is MGHRA, CDR2 YSYEKL, per germline. CDR3 length: 16 amino acids. With 2 bases clipped from V and 0 bases from J, the junction kept 3 bases outside the gene matches. The CDR3 DNA reads as TGCGCCAGCAGCCAAAGGGACAGGAGCTCCTACAATGAGCAGTTCTTC. Its protein is CASSQRDRSSYNEQFF.

The chain links TRBV7-9 to TRBJ2-7; D is possibly TRBD1 (6 bases). V lost 1 base and J 2 bases, leaving 9 bases between the germline ends. This CDR3 spans 14 amino acids. In germline, CDR1 is SEHNR, CDR2 FQNEAQ (reference sequence). The CDR3 sequence: CASSLETGPYEQYF. The CDR3 DNA follows: TGTGCCAGCAGCTTAGAGACAGGTCCCTACGAGCAGTACTTC.

This sequence joins TRBV29-1 and TRBJ1-1; D remains ambiguous. This CDR3 is 16 amino acids long. Trimming cost V 0 bases and J 8 bases, with 22 bases left between them. Germline lookup yields CDR1 SQVTM and CDR2 ANQGSEA. CDR3 in DNA: TGCAGCGTTGAAGACGGCAGGTCCGGCTTGAGTTTAGAAGCTTTCTTT. Amino acid sequence: CSVEDGRSGLSLEAFF.

V usage is TRBV19 and J usage is TRBJ2-1; D is unclear. This CDR3 has 15 amino acids. Trimming took off 3 bases at V and 0 bases at J, with 9 bases between the two ends. From germline, CDR1 is LNHDA and CDR2 SQIVND (reference sequence). DNA for the CDR3: TGTGCCAGTAGTATCGCAGGAACCTCCTACAATGAGCAGTTCTTC. Protein sequence: CASSIAGTSYNEQFF.

The chain recombines TRBV6-5 with TRBJ1-1; D gene unclear. The CDR3 runs to 15 residues. The V and J ends lost 0 bases and 4 bases respectively, with 12 bases between them. Germline lookup yields CDR1 MNHEY and CDR2 SVGAGI. CDR3 bases: TGTGCCAGCAGTTACTCAGACTACGGTGGCACTGAAGCTTTCTTT. It encodes CASSYSDYGGTEAFF.

As DNA, the CDR3 is TGTGCCAGCAGTTTCGTAGCGGGAGGCGCCTACGAGCAGTACTTC. This translates into CASSFVAGGAYEQYF. This chain uses TRBV27 with TRBJ2-7; the match to TRBD2 covers 10 bases. The CDR3 covers 15 residues. The germline gives CDR1 MNHEY, CDR2 SMNVEV (reference sequence). Trimming cost V 3 bases and J 2 bases; bases outside gene matches: 4.

The chain is built from TRBV9 and TRBJ2-1; 10 nucleotides agree with TRBD1. V shed 3 bases, J shed 3 bases, and the junction held 3 bases outside the gene matches. Germline values: CDR1 SGDLS, CDR2 YYNGEE. The CDR3 extends over 15 amino acids. The CDR3: CASSADRGHYNEQFF. As DNA, the CDR3 is TGTGCCAGCAGCGCCGACAGGGGGCACTACAATGAGCAGTTCTTC.

The genes are TRBV30 and TRBJ1-1; D call uncertain. The CDR3 contains 14 residues. The V gene's germline CDR1 is GTSNPN and CDR2 SVGIG (reference sequence). Trimming stripped 3 bases from V and 2 bases from J, with 13 bases between. The CDR3 reads CAWRSPRGNTEAFF. DNA of the CDR3: TGTGCCTGGAGATCCCCCCGGGGTAACACTGAAGCTTTCTTT.

V is TRBV15 and J is TRBJ2-7; D unclear. V was clipped by 3 bases and J by 5 bases, with 17 bases between them. The germline CDR1 and CDR2 sequences are LNHNV and YYDKDF (reference sequence). This CDR3 is 15 amino acids long. CDR3 sequence reads: CATSSGSDGSNEQYF. DNA for the CDR3: TGTGCCACCAGCAGTGGCAGCGATGGGTCCAACGAGCAGTACTTC.

The chain links TRBV6-5 to TRBJ2-7; the D is unclear. Germline-derived CDR1 and CDR2 are MNHEY and SVGAGI. This CDR3 spans 15 amino acids. V lost 0 bases to trimming and J lost 0 bases, with 9 bases between them. The CDR3 here is CASSYSIAASYEQYF. In DNA form, the CDR3 reads TGTGCCAGCAGTTACTCGATTGCGGCCTCCTACGAGCAGTACTTC.

V gene TRBV19 combines with J gene TRBJ2-1; no reliable D call. The length of the CDR3 is 15 residues. Looked up from germline, CDR1 is LNHDA and CDR2 is SQIVND (reference sequence). Trimming cost V 3 bases and J 0 bases, with 9 bases left between them. CDR3 sequence: CASSMGASSYNEQFF. CDR3 DNA: TGTGCCAGTAGTATGGGTGCTAGCTCCTACAATGAGCAGTTCTTC.

This chain links TRBV5-5 with TRBJ2-7; D possibly corresponds to TRBD1 (5 bases). Per the germline V gene, CDR1 is SGHKS and CDR2 is YYEKEE (reference sequence). Trimming stripped 5 bases from V and 6 bases from J, with 15 bases between. This CDR3 has 13 amino acids. In DNA, the CDR3 is TGTGCCAGCAGACTGGACATATCGCCCGAGCAGTACTTC. Protein sequence: CASRLDISPEQYF.

This rearrangement joins TRBV9 to TRBJ2-3, with a possible D match to TRBD2 (6 bases). The CDR3 sequence is 16 residues long. V was cut by 4 bases and J by 2 bases, with 17 bases left in between. CDR1 SGDLS and CDR2 YYNGEE come from the germline V gene. The CDR3 reads CASSPLGGGPTDTQYF. The CDR3 coding sequence is TGTGCCAGCAGCCCCCTCGGGGGAGGCCCCACAGATACGCAGTATTTT. The full variable domain, with the rest looked up from reference TRBV9 and TRBJ2-3, is DSGVTQTPKHLITATGQRVTLRCSPRSGDLSVYWYQQSLDQGLQFLIQYYNGEERAKGNILERFSAQQFPDLHSELNLSSLELGDSALYFCASSPLGGGPTDTQYFGPGTRLTVL.

CDR3 amino acids: CASSQTSTDTQYF. DNA of the CDR3: TGTGCCAGCAGTCAAACTAGCACAGATACGCAGTATTTT. The chain employs TRBV6-5 and TRBJ2-3; unclear D gene. V was trimmed by 5 bases and J by 0 bases, leaving 6 bases between them. This CDR3 has 13 amino acids. Per germline, CDR1 MNHEY and CDR2 SVGAGI.

The chain has TRBV11-2 and TRBJ2-5; TRBD2 matches at 7 bases. The J call may be faulty, since TRBJ2-7 better matches the DNA end. CDR1 and CDR2 (germline): SGHAT, FQNNGV. There are 14 residues in the CDR3. CDR3 nucleotide sequence: TGTGCCAGCAGCTTAGGGGCGGGAGCGTACGAGCAGTACTTC. It yields the protein CASSLGAGAYEQYF.

This clone was counted a single time. V is TRBV5-6 and J is TRBJ2-7, with D maybe TRBD1 (6 bases). V lost 4 bases and J lost 5, with 10 bases in between. The CDR3 spans 12 residues. Germline assignment: CDR1 SGHDT and CDR2 YYEEEE. The CDR3 spells CASSPTGNEQYF. For the CDR3, the DNA is TGTGCCAGCAGCCCCACAGGGAACGAGCAGTACTTC.

J is TRBJ1-1 and V is TRBV19; perhaps TRBD1 as D (5 bases). The CDR3 consists of 15 residues. V was cut by 6 bases and J by 2 bases, with 16 bases left in between. Germline V gene lookup returns CDR1 LNHDA and CDR2 SQIVND (reference sequence). CDR3 residues: CASSLNDRFNTEAFF. In DNA, the CDR3 is TGTGCCAGTAGCCTGAACGACAGATTTAACACTGAAGCTTTCTTT.

The chain uses TRBV2 and TRBJ2-1, with 7 nucleotides matching TRBD1. V gave up 9 bases and J gave up 4 bases; unmatched junction bases: 6. The CDR3 extends over 13 amino acids. Germline V gene sequence: CDR1 SNHLY, CDR2 FYNNEI. The chain's CDR3 is CARSWDSYNEQFF. The CDR3 DNA sequence: TGTGCCAGATCGTGGGACAGTTACAATGAGCAGTTCTTC.

The gene calls are TRBV4-3 and TRBJ1-1; a possible D gene is TRBD1 (5 bases). The CDR3 loop spans 15 amino acids. V was cut by 0 bases and J by 4 bases, with 12 bases left in between. Germline CDR1 and CDR2: LGHNA and YSLEER. The CDR3 nucleotides are TGCGCCAGCAGCCAAGAGTGGGGGGATGGCACTGAAGCTTTCTTT. Translating gives CASSQEWGDGTEAFF.

V and J are TRBV13 and TRBJ2-2; TRBD1 matches 10 bases. Germline V gene lookup returns CDR1 PRHDT and CDR2 FYEKMQ (reference sequence). The CDR3 covers 15 residues. The V segment lost 5 bases and the J segment 4 bases; nucleotides outside the gene matches: 4. CDR3 loop: CASSHRTGGTGELFF. The CDR3 nucleotides are TGTGCCAGCAGCCACAGGACAGGGGGCACCGGGGAGCTGTTTTTT.

This clone has only one observation. The chain couples TRBV27 to TRBJ2-7, with D maybe TRBD2 (7 bases). CDR1 and CDR2 from the germline V gene are MNHEY and SMNVEV (reference sequence). The CDR3 totals 14 residues. V lost 6 bases to trimming and J lost 3 bases, with 15 bases between them. CDR3 in amino acids: CASSYQGRDYEQYF. The CDR3 bases are TGTGCCAGCAGCTACCAGGGGAGGGACTACGAGCAGTACTTC.

The CDR3 spells CSVETWDEQFF. CDR3 sequence (DNA): TGCAGCGTGGAGACCTGGGATGAGCAGTTCTTC. The chain links TRBV29-1 to TRBJ2-1; D gene uncertain. Deletions cut 6 bases from V and 8 bases from J, with 11 bases between. CDR3 length equals 11 residues. Germline loops: CDR1 SQVTM, CDR2 ANQGSEA.

CDR3 nucleotide sequence: TGTGCCAGCAGTTCGGGTGAAGCCTACGAGCAGTACTTC. Translation: CASSSGEAYEQYF. The chain couples TRBV27 to TRBJ2-7, with unresolved D. Germline CDR1 is MNHEY and CDR2 is SMNVEV (reference sequence). This CDR3 contains 13 residues. V was clipped by 4 bases and J by 2 bases, with 9 bases between them.